The next 26 T cell receptor beta chains were all read from a single sample in a study of T cell responses to AZD1222 COVID-19 vaccine. The method was immunoSEQ multiplex PCR; TCRdb's version includes in-frame clones alone and lacks a portion of them. The table includes about 140,000 clones, around 93% detected once. Material: peripheral blood, obtained on day 0 of AZD1222 vaccination. The receptor set was obtained from an adult in good health.

This chain joins TRBV9 and TRBJ2-1, with 7 bases identical to TRBD1. V lost 0 bases, J lost 9 bases, and 18 bases stayed unmatched. CDR3 length equals 18 residues. CDR1 and CDR2 from the germline V gene are SGDLS and YYNGEE. DNA of the CDR3: TGTGCCAGCAGCGTAGGACAGGGTGGCGGCCCCCCACAGTTTGAGCAGTTCTTC. This sequence encodes CASSVGQGGGPPQFEQFF.

The rearrangement uses TRBV19 and TRBJ2-2; no firm D call. In germline, CDR1 is LNHDA, CDR2 SQIVND (reference sequence). The V gene lost 3 bases and the J gene lost 5 bases, with 7 bases spanning the gap. The CDR3 consists of 13 residues. The CDR3 loop reads CASSIVVTGELFF. CDR3 sequence (DNA): TGTGCCAGTAGTATCGTGGTGACCGGGGAGCTGTTTTTT.

The J gene is TRBJ2-7, the V gene TRBV5-6, with a tentative D call TRBD2 (6 bases). Between the trimmed V and J ends, which lost 0 bases and 9 bases, there was a span of 16 bases. The germline CDR1 and CDR2 sequences are SGHDT and YYEEEE. CDR3 length equals 14 residues. The DNA for the CDR3 is TGTGCCAGCAGCTTGGGGATGGAGGGTGGGGTGCAGTACTTC. Its protein is CASSLGMEGGVQYF. Full variable domain (outside the CDR3, taken from reference TRBV5-6 and TRBJ2-7): DAGVTQSPTHLIKTRGQQVTLRCSPKSGHDTVSWYQQALGQGPQFIFQYYEEEERQRGNFPDRFSGHQFPNYSSELNVNALLLGDSALYLCASSLGMEGGVQYFGPGTRLTVT.

This rearrangement joins TRBV27 to TRBJ2-3; D is uncertain. From germline, CDR1 is MNHEY and CDR2 SMNVEV (reference sequence). Trimming left V 0 bases short and J 0 bases short, with 13 bases between. The CDR3 is 17 amino acids. The CDR3: CASSLSGRGTSTDTQYF. The CDR3 DNA is TGTGCCAGCAGTTTATCAGGTCGTGGCACTAGCACAGATACGCAGTATTTT.

This chain links TRBV2 with TRBJ1-6; 12 bases match TRBD1. The trim removed 8 bases at V and 10 bases at J, leaving 6 bases unmatched. CDR3 size: 14 residues. CDR1 is SNHLY, CDR2 FYNNEI, per germline. CDR3 coding DNA: TGTGCCAGCTCCGGGACAGGGGGCGGATCACCCCTCCACTTT. Translated: CASSGTGGGSPLHF. The complete variable domain, with remaining parts taken from reference TRBV2 and TRBJ1-6, reads EPEVTQTPSHQVTQMGQEVILRCVPISNHLYFYWYRQILGQKVEFLVSFYNNEISEKSEIFDDQFSVERPDGSNFTLKIRSTKLEDSAMYFCASSGTGGGSPLHFGNGTRLTVT.

The genes are TRBV4-2 and TRBJ1-4, with a possible D match to TRBD1 (6 bases). The germline V and J ends were trimmed by 0 bases and 3 bases, with 11 bases remaining between them. Germline V gives CDR1 LGHNA, CDR2 YNFKEQ. The CDR3 totals 16 residues. The CDR3 loop reads CASSQEAGEANEKLFF. The CDR3 coding sequence is TGTGCCAGCAGCCAAGAAGCAGGGGAAGCTAATGAAAAACTGTTTTTT.

This clone has a single count. The rearrangement joins TRBV6-5 to TRBJ2-1, with D perhaps TRBD2 (5 bases). V was trimmed by 6 bases and J by 0 bases, leaving 6 bases between them. CDR1 is MNHEY and CDR2 is SVGAGI in the germline V gene. The CDR3 spans 13 residues. CDR3: CASRRGSYNEQFF. Here the CDR3 DNA reads TGTGCCAGCAGACGGGGCTCCTACAATGAGCAGTTCTTC.

V usage is TRBV7-9 and J usage is TRBJ1-1; no clear D. This CDR3 contains 14 residues. Germline V lookup: CDR1 SEHNR, CDR2 FQNEAQ (reference sequence). V lost 7 bases, J lost 1 base, and 13 bases lay in between. The CDR3 is CASIDSNGNTEAFF. Written as DNA, the CDR3 is TGTGCCAGCATCGACTCCAATGGGAACACTGAAGCTTTCTTT.

The sample holds one count of this clone. This chain uses TRBV4-2 with TRBJ1-2; D unresolved. Trimming stripped 1 base from V and 4 bases from J, with 7 bases between. The CDR3 length is 13 residues. From germline, CDR1 is LGHNA and CDR2 YNFKEQ. CDR3 sequence: CASSQGGPYGYTF. DNA of the CDR3: TGTGCCAGCAGCCAAGGAGGCCCCTATGGCTACACCTTC.

The CDR3 sequence is CASSQETANYGYTF. In DNA form, the CDR3 reads TGTGCCAGCAGCCAAGAGACAGCTAACTATGGCTACACCTTC. V gene TRBV2 combines with J gene TRBJ1-2; a possible D gene is TRBD1 (5 bases). Germline V gene sequence: CDR1 SNHLY, CDR2 FYNNEI. The CDR3 sequence is 14 residues long. Trimming left V 6 bases short and J 0 bases short, with 11 bases between.

The chain recombines TRBV27 with TRBJ2-7; the D call may be TRBD1 or TRBD2 (5 bases each). This CDR3 region has 12 residues. The germline V gene encodes CDR1 MNHEY and CDR2 SMNVEV (reference sequence). Trimming removed 5 bases from V and 5 bases from J, with 10 bases in between. CDR3 region: CASSPRGDEQYF. DNA of the CDR3: TGTGCCAGCAGTCCCCGGGGCGACGAGCAGTACTTC.

This chain joins TRBV11-3 and TRBJ1-3; D remains unclear. This CDR3 has 17 amino acids. The V and J ends lost 0 bases and 1 base respectively, with 13 bases between them. In germline, CDR1 is SGHNT, CDR2 YENEEA. The DNA of the CDR3 is TGTGCCAGCAGCTTAGATCTCTTACGGCAATCTGGAAACACCATATATTTT. Protein sequence: CASSLDLLRQSGNTIYF.

The chain employs TRBV11-2 and TRBJ2-1, with 12 bases matching TRBD2. Unmatched junction bases numbered 6, after V lost 8 bases and J lost 4 bases. Germline lookup yields CDR1 SGHAT and CDR2 FQNNGV. This CDR3 contains 15 residues. CDR3: CASGLAGGVYNEQFF. In DNA, the CDR3 is TGTGCCAGCGGCCTAGCGGGGGGGGTTTACAATGAGCAGTTCTTC.

This chain connects TRBV11-2 to TRBJ2-5; 8 bases fit TRBD2. V shed 4 bases, J shed 4 bases, and the junction held 2 bases outside the gene matches. Germline V gives CDR1 SGHAT, CDR2 FQNNGV. The CDR3 runs 13 residues. The DNA for the CDR3 is TGTGCCAGCAGCTCCGGGGGGGGAGAGACCCAGTACTTC. Its protein product is CASSSGGGETQYF.

This clone was picked up one time. This chain connects TRBV18 to TRBJ2-1; the match to TRBD2 covers 13 bases. Unmatched junction bases numbered 4, after V lost 8 bases and J lost 9 bases. This CDR3 comprises 13 residues. The germline CDR1 and CDR2 sequences are KGHSH and LQKENI. CDR3 coding DNA: TGTGCCAGCCGGAGGACTAGCGGGAGTGAGCAGTTCTTC. It is translated as CASRRTSGSEQFF.

V and J are TRBV7-3 and TRBJ1-5; D ambiguous. Germline CDR1 is SGHTA and CDR2 is FQGTGA. The V end was cut by 0 bases, the J end by 4 bases, with 10 bases between. This CDR3 is 15 amino acids long. CDR3 bases: TGTGCCAGCAGCTTAACGTATAGGGAGAATCAGCCCCAGCATTTT. Translating gives CASSLTYRENQPQHF.

The rearrangement joins TRBV27 to TRBJ1-2; 9 bases are a match to TRBD1. J lost 7 bases, V lost 5 bases, and 8 bases had no gene match. Germline values: CDR1 MNHEY, CDR2 SMNVEV (reference sequence). This CDR3 is built from 14 residues. The CDR3 here is CASSPRTGEGGYTF. CDR3 sequence (DNA): TGTGCCAGCAGTCCCCGGACAGGGGAGGGTGGCTACACCTTC.

The V and J genes are TRBV6-5 and TRBJ1-1, with TRBD1 identical over 7 bases. With 5 bases clipped from V and 4 bases from J, the junction kept 7 bases outside the gene matches. This CDR3 has 14 residues. Germline V CDR1 and CDR2: MNHEY, SVGAGI. DNA for the CDR3: TGTGCCAGCAGTAATACAGGGGTCTCCACTGAAGCTTTCTTT. Encoded protein: CASSNTGVSTEAFF.

The chain links TRBV5-1 to TRBJ1-3, with a tentative D call TRBD1 (5 bases). Germline V CDR1 and CDR2: SGHRS, YFSETQ. The V end lost 4 bases, the J end lost 3 bases, and 20 bases lay between the germline ends. CDR3 length equals 17 residues. This chain's CDR3 is CASSNYPGGGFGNTIYF. CDR3 nucleotide sequence: TGCGCCAGCAGCAACTACCCCGGGGGAGGTTTTGGAAACACCATATATTTT.

This clone was seen a single time. V usage is TRBV7-3 and J usage is TRBJ1-1, with D maybe TRBD1 (5 bases). The germline V gene has CDR1 SGHTA and CDR2 FQGTGA. Trimming stripped 5 bases from V and 1 base from J, with 11 bases between. This CDR3 contains 14 residues. As DNA, the CDR3 is TGTGCCAGCAGCCGCCCAGGGAGGAACACTGAAGCTTTCTTT. Protein sequence: CASSRPGRNTEAFF.

The chain employs TRBV2 and TRBJ2-7; D is tentatively TRBD1 or TRBD2 (5 bases each). The CDR3 contains 14 residues. Trimming stripped 3 bases from V and 6 bases from J, with 15 bases between. Germline CDR1 is SNHLY and CDR2 is FYNNEI. The CDR3 nucleotides are TGTGCCAGCAGTGAGGGGGTTTCCCCCCCCGAGCAGTACTTC. Amino acids: CASSEGVSPPEQYF. Using reference TRBV2 and TRBJ2-7 for the parts outside the CDR3, the full variable domain is EPEVTQTPSHQVTQMGQEVILRCVPISNHLYFYWYRQILGQKVEFLVSFYNNEISEKSEIFDDQFSVERPDGSNFTLKIRSTKLEDSAMYFCASSEGVSPPEQYFGPGTRLTVT.

V usage is TRBV19 and J usage is TRBJ2-1; 10 bases line up with TRBD2. The CDR3 spans 15 residues. Germline CDR1 LNHDA, CDR2 SQIVND (reference sequence). Germline trimming cut 4 bases from V and 4 bases from J; bases unmatched to any gene: 4. The CDR3 coding sequence is TGTGCCAGTAGTAGAGCGGGGGGGCTGTACAATGAGCAGTTCTTC. Amino acid sequence: CASSRAGGLYNEQFF.

The V gene is TRBV6-6, the J gene TRBJ1-5, with D perhaps TRBD1 (5 bases). CDR3 size: 13 residues. Germline V gene data show CDR1 as MNHNY and CDR2 as SVGAGI (reference sequence). V lost 6 bases to trimming and J lost 5 bases, with 11 bases between them. For the CDR3, the DNA is TGTGCCAGCAGCTCCACAGGCTATCAGCCCCAGCATTTT. Residues: CASSSTGYQPQHF.

The chain is built from TRBV5-1 and TRBJ2-2; D is possibly TRBD1 (6 bases). Germline V gene lookup returns CDR1 SGHRS and CDR2 YFSETQ. Between the trimmed V and J ends, which lost 3 bases and 2 bases, there was a span of 14 bases. CDR3 length equals 16 residues. The CDR3 DNA is TGCGCCAGCAGCTCTCAGGGACAAGGAAACACCGGGGAGCTGTTTTTT. The encoded protein is CASSSQGQGNTGELFF.

V and J are TRBV19 and TRBJ2-1; D may correspond to TRBD1 or TRBD2 (6 bases each). V was pared by 4 bases and J by 5 bases, with 18 bases between. There are 16 residues in the CDR3. Germline CDR1 is LNHDA and CDR2 is SQIVND (reference sequence). CDR3 coding DNA: TGTGCCAGTAGTAGGAGTCGGGAGTGGGGGCACAATGAGCAGTTCTTC. Translation gives CASSRSREWGHNEQFF.

The V gene is TRBV7-9, the J gene TRBJ2-5; 7 nucleotides agree with TRBD2. Trimming removed 0 bases from V and 2 bases from J; junction bases left unmatched: 0. Germline V CDR1 and CDR2: SEHNR, FQNEAQ (reference sequence). The CDR3 totals 14 residues. CDR3 nucleotides: TGTGCCAGCAGCTTAGCGCGGGGGCAAGAGACCCAGTACTTC. It specifies CASSLARGQETQYF.